This T cell receptor beta chain was sequenced during a study of blood T cell repertoires in COVID-19. The overall study: Italy, Spain and the United States were the sources of the convalescent and acute COVID-19 samples. T cells, B-cell-depleted T cells, or PBMCs supplied cDNA or gDNA.

The germline V gene has CDR1 MNHEY and CDR2 SVGAGI. This CDR3 has 15 amino acids. The germline V and J ends were trimmed by 6 bases and 7 bases, with 21 bases remaining between them. Original processing notes: Estimates of nucleated cell counts were drawn from the amplification of reference gene primers. The method was immunoSEQ multiplex PCR; TCRdb's version includes in-frame clones alone and lacks a portion of them. V and J calls and clone size follow that table, whereas D and trimming were derived from the DNA. The sample shows tens of thousands of clones, around four fifths of them seen only once.

This chain joins TRBV6-5 and TRBJ1-2; D may be TRBD1 (6 bases). The origin of this receptor is a human donor in a cohort sampled during active COVID-19. Sequenced sample: peripheral blood. In nucleotides, the CDR3 is TGTGCCAGCAGAATCGAGGGTCGGGGGGCCAGTGGCTACACCTTC. This gives the protein CASRIEGRGASGYTF.